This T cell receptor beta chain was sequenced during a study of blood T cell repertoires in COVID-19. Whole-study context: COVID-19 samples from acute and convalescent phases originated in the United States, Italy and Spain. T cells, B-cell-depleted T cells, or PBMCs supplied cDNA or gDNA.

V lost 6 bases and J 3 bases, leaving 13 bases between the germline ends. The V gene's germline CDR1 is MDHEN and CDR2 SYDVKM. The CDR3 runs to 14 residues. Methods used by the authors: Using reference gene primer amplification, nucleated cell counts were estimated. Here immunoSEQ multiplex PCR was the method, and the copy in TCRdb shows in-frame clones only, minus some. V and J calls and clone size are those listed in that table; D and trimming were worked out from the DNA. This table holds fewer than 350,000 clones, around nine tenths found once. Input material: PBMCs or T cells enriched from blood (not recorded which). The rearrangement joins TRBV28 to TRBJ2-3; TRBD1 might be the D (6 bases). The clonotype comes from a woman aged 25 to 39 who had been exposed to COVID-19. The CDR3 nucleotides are TGTGCCAGCAGCGACGGACAGATAACAGATACGCAGTATTTT. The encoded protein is CASSDGQITDTQYF.